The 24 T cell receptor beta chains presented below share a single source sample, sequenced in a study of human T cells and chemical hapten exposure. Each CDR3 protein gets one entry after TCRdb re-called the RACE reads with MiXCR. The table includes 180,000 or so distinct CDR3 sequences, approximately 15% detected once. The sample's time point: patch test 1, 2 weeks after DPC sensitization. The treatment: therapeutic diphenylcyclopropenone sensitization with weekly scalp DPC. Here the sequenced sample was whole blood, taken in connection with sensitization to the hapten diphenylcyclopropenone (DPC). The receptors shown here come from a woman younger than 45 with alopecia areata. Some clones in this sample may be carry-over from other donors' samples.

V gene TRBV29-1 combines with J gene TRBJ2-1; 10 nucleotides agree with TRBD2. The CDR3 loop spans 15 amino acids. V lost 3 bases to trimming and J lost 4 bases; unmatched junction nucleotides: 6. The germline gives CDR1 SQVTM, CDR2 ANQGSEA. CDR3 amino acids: CSVDTRLAGYNEQFF. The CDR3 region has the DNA TGCAGCGTTGACACCCGACTAGCGGGTTACAATGAGCAGTTCTTC.

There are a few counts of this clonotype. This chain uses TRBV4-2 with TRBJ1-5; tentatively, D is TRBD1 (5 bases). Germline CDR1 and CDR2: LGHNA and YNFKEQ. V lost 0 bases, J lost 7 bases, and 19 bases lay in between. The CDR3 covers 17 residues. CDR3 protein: CASSQDAGPLRGQPQHF. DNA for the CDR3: TGTGCCAGCAGCCAAGATGCAGGGCCTCTCCGTGGGCAGCCCCAGCATTTT.

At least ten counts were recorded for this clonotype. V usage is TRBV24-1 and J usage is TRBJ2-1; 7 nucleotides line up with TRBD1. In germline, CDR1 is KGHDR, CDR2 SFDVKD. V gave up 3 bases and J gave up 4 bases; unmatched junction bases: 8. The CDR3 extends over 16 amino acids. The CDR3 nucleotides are TGTGCCACCAGTGATCCGAAGACAGGGCGGTACAATGAGCAGTTCTTC. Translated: CATSDPKTGRYNEQFF.

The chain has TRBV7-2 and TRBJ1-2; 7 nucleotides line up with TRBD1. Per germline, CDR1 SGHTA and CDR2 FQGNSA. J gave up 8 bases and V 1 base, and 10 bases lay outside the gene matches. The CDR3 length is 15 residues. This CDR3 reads CASSLVGTESRGYTF. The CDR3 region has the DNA TGTGCCAGCAGCTTAGTAGGGACAGAATCTAGGGGCTACACCTTC.

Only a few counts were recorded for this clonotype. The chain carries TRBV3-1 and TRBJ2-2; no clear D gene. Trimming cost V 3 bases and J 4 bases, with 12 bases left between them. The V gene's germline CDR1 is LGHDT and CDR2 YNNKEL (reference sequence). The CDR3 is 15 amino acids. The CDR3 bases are TGTGCCAGCAGCCATTTGGGCCGGCTCACCGGGGAGCTGTTTTTT. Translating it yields CASSHLGRLTGELFF.

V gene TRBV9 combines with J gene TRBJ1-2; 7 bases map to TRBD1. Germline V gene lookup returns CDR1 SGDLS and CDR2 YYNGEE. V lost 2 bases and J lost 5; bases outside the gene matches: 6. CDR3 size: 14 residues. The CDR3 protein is CASSVGTVAYGYTF. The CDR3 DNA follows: TGTGCCAGCAGCGTTGGGACAGTGGCGTATGGCTACACCTTC. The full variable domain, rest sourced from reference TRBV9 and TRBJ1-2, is DSGVTQTPKHLITATGQRVTLRCSPRSGDLSVYWYQQSLDQGLQFLIQYYNGEERAKGNILERFSAQQFPDLHSELNLSSLELGDSALYFCASSVGTVAYGYTFGSGTRLTVV.

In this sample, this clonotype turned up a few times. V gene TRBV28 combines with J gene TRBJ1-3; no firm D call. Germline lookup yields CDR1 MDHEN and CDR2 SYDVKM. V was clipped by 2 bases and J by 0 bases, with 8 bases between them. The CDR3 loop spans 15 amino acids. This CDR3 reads CASSLTAVSGNTIYF. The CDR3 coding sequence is TGTGCCAGCAGTTTAACAGCCGTCTCTGGAAACACCATATATTTT.

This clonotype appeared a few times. The CDR3 sequence: CASSRGVGYTF. The CDR3 coding sequence is TGTGCCAGCAGCAGAGGGGTTGGCTACACCTTC. The chain employs TRBV11-2 and TRBJ1-2, with D perhaps matching TRBD1 (5 bases). V lost 5 bases and J lost 7, with 8 bases in between. Looked up from germline, CDR1 is SGHAT and CDR2 is FQNNGV. The CDR3 has 11 amino acids.

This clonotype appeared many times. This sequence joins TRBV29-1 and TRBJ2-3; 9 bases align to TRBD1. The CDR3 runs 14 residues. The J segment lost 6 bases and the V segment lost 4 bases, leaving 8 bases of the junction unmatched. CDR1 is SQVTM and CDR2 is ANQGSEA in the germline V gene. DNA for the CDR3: TGCAGCGTTGGAGGTACAGGGGGCCGGGATACGCAGTATTTT. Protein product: CSVGGTGGRDTQYF.

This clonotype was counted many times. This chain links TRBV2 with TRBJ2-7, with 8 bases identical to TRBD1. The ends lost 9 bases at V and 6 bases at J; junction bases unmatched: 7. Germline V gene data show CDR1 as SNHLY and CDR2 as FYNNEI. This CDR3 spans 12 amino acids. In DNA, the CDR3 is TGTGCCAGTAGCGGACAGGGAAGCGAGCAGTACTTC. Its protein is CASSGQGSEQYF.

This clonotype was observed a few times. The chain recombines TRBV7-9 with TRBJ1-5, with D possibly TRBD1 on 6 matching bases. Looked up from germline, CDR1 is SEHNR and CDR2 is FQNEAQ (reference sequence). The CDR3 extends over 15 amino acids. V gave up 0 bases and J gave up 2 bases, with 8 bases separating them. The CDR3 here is CASSLAGAGNQPQHF. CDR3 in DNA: TGTGCCAGCAGCTTAGCGGGGGCAGGCAATCAGCCCCAGCATTTT.

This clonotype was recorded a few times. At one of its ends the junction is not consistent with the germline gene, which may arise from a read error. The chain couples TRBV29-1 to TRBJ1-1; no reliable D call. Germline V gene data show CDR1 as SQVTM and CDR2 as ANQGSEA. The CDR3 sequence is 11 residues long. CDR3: CSAEKNTEAFF. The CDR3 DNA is TGCAGCGCTGAAAAAAACACTGAAGCTTTCTTT.

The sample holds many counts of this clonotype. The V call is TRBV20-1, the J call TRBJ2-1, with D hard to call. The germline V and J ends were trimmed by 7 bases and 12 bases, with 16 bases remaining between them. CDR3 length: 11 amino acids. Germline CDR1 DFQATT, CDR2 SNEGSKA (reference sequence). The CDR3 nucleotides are TGCAGTGTTTTCCAGTTTCCCTGGCAGTTCTTC. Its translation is CSVFQFPWQFF.

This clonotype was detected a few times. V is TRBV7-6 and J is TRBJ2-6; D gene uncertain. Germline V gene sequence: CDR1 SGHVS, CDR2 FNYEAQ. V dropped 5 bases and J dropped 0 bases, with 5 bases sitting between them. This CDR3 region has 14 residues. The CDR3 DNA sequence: TGTGCCAGCAGCCGCACCTCTGGGGCCAACGTCCTGACTTTC. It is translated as CASSRTSGANVLTF. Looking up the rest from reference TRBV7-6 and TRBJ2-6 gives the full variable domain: GAGVSQSPRYKVTKRGQDVALRCDPISGHVSLYWYRQALGQGPEFLTYFNYEAQQDKSGLPNDRFSAERPEGSISTLTIQRTEQRDSAMYRCASSRTSGANVLTFGAGSRLTVL.

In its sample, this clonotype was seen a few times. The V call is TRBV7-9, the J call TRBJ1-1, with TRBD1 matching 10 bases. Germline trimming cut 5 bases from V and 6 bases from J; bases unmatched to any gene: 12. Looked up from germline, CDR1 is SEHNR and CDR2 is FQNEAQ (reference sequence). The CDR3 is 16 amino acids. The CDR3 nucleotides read TGTGCCAGCAGCCTCGACCCCGGACAGGGGGGGGCTGAAGCTTTCTTT. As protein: CASSLDPGQGGAEAFF.

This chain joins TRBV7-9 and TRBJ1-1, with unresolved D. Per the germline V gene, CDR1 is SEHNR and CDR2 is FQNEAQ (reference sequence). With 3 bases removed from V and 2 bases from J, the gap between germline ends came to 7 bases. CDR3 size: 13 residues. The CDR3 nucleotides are TGTGCCAGCAGCTTGGACTATAACACTGAAGCTTTCTTT. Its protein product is CASSLDYNTEAFF.

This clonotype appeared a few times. The CDR3: CAISEYVPYEQYF. Here the CDR3 DNA reads TGTGCCATCAGTGAGTACGTCCCCTACGAGCAGTACTTC. The genes are TRBV10-3 and TRBJ2-7; D unclear. V lost 1 base, J lost 2 bases, and 6 bases lay in between. CDR1 is ENHRY and CDR2 is SYGVKD in the germline V gene. The CDR3 runs to 13 residues.

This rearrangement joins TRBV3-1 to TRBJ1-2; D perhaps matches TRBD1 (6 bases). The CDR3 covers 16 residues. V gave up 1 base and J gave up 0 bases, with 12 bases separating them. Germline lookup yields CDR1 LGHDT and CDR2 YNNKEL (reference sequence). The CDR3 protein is CASSQGGGGPNYGYTF. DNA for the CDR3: TGTGCCAGCAGCCAAGGAGGAGGGGGACCTAACTATGGCTACACCTTC.

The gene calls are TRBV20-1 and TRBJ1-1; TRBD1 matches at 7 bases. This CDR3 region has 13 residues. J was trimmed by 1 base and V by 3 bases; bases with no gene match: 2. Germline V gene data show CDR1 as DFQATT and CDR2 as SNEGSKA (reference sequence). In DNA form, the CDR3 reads TGCAGTGCTAGCCGACAGGGGAACACTGAAGCTTTCTTT. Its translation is CSASRQGNTEAFF.

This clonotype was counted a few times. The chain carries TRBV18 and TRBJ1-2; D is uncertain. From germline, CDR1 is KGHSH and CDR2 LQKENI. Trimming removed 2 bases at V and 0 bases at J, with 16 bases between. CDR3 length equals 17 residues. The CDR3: CASSPRWGDEANYGYTF. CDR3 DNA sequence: TGTGCCAGCTCACCAAGATGGGGAGACGAAGCTAACTATGGCTACACCTTC.

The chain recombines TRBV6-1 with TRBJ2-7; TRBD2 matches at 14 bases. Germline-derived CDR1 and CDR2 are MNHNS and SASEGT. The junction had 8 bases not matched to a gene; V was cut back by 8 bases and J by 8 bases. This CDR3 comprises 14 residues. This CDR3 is CASEPGLAGAKQYF. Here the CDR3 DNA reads TGTGCCAGCGAACCGGGACTAGCGGGAGCCAAGCAGTACTTC.

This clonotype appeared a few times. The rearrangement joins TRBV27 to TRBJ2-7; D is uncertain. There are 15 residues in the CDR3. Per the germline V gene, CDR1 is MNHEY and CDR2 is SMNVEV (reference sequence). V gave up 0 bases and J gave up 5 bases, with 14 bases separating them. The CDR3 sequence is CASSLSIVPVDEQYF. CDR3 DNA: TGTGCCAGCAGTTTATCTATAGTTCCCGTCGACGAGCAGTACTTC.

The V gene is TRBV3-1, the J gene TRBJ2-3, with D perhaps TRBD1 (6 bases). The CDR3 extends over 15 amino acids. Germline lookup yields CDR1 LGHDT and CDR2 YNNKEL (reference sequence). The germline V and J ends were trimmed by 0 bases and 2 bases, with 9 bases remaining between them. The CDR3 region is CASSQDRGLTDTQYF. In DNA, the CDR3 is TGTGCCAGCAGCCAAGACAGGGGCCTCACAGATACGCAGTATTTT.

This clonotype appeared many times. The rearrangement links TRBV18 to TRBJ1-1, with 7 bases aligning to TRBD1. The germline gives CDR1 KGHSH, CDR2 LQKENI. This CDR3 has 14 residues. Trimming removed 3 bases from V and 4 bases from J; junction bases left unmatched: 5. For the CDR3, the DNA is TGTGCCAGCTCACCTAACAGGGGAATCACTGAAGCTTTCTTT. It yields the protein CASSPNRGITEAFF. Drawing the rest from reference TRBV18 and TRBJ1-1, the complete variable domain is NAGVMQNPRHLVRRRGQEARLRCSPMKGHSHVYWYRQLPEEGLKFMVYLQKENIIDESGMPKERFSAEFPKEGPSILRIQQVVRGDSAAYFCASSPNRGITEAFFGQGTRLTVV.